The 21 T cell receptor beta chains reported below all come from one sample, sequenced in a study of blood T cell repertoires in COVID-19. Repertoires were generated with immunoSEQ multiplex PCR, while TCRdb's copy carries only in-frame clones and drops some. The sample consists of about 87,000 clones, about 83% of them appearing once. Sequencing was done on a sample of peripheral blood. These receptors were collected from a woman aged 70-85 years with acute or convalescent COVID-19.

This chain connects TRBV4-1 to TRBJ1-4; D may be TRBD1 (6 bases). This CDR3 has 15 amino acids. Germline CDR1 reads MGHRA; CDR2 reads YSYEKL. V was shortened by 2 bases and J by 2 bases, with 9 bases between the two germline ends. This CDR3 reads CASSQSGATNEKLFF. Here the CDR3 DNA reads TGCGCCAGCAGCCAATCAGGGGCGACTAATGAAAAACTGTTTTTT.

CDR3 sequence reads: CASSVDRGDTEAFF. CDR3 sequence (DNA): TGTGCCAGCAGCGTAGACAGGGGGGACACTGAAGCTTTCTTT. V is TRBV9 and J is TRBJ1-1; 8 nucleotides match TRBD1. This CDR3 comprises 14 residues. From germline, CDR1 is SGDLS and CDR2 YYNGEE. Trimming at V came to 0 bases and at J to 3 bases, leaving 1 base not matched to a gene.

The CDR3 spells CASSLLGGVSGANVLTF. DNA of the CDR3: TGTGCCAGCAGCCTCCTGGGAGGGGTTAGTGGGGCCAACGTCCTGACTTTC. The chain is built from TRBV3-1 (or the pseudogene TRBV3-2) and TRBJ2-6, with 7 bases aligning to TRBD2. The CDR3 spans 17 residues. J lost 3 bases, V lost 4 bases, and 9 bases had no gene match. Germline V gene sequence: CDR1 LGHDT, CDR2 YNNKEL (reference sequence).

The rearrangement links TRBV13 to TRBJ2-7, with D uncertain. The CDR3 is 13 amino acids. V lost 5 bases to trimming and J lost 0 bases, with 8 bases between them. CDR1 and CDR2 (germline): PRHDT, FYEKMQ (reference sequence). CDR3 nucleotide sequence: TGTGCCAGCAGCCGCGCCTACTCCTACGAGCAGTACTTC. It is translated as CASSRAYSYEQYF. The full variable domain, completed using reference TRBV13 and TRBJ2-7, is AAGVIQSPRHLIKEKRETATLKCYPIPRHDTVYWYQQGPGQDPQFLISFYEKMQSDKGSIPDRFSAQQFSDYHSELNMSSLELGDSALYFCASSRAYSYEQYFGPGTRLTVT.

The chain uses TRBV6-6 and TRBJ1-2; no firm D call. V gave up 0 bases and J gave up 6 bases, with 8 bases separating them. The germline V gene encodes CDR1 MNHNY and CDR2 SVGAGI (reference sequence). The CDR3 has 13 amino acids. CDR3 DNA: TGTGCCAGCAGTTACTCTGGGCAGGATGGCTACACCTTC. It translates to CASSYSGQDGYTF.

This clone appeared a single time. J is TRBJ2-2 and V is TRBV7-6; 9 nucleotides match TRBD1. The trim removed 5 bases at V and 0 bases at J, leaving 4 bases unmatched. The CDR3 contains 16 residues. From germline, CDR1 is SGHVS and CDR2 FNYEAQ. This chain's CDR3 is CASSRGQGSNTGELFF. CDR3 bases: TGTGCCAGCAGCCGGGGACAGGGTTCGAACACCGGGGAGCTGTTTTTT. Variable domain in full (rest from reference TRBV7-6 and TRBJ2-2): GAGVSQSPRYKVTKRGQDVALRCDPISGHVSLYWYRQALGQGPEFLTYFNYEAQQDKSGLPNDRFSAERPEGSISTLTIQRTEQRDSAMYRCASSRGQGSNTGELFFGEGSRLTVL.

The chain is built from TRBV6-6 and TRBJ1-6; tentative D call: TRBD1 (5 bases). Germline V lookup: CDR1 MNHNY, CDR2 SVGAGI (reference sequence). V was clipped by 10 bases and J by 6 bases, with 19 bases between them. The CDR3 length is 15 residues. CDR3 loop: CATTGYGGTNSPLHF. DNA for the CDR3: TGTGCCACCACCGGTTATGGGGGGACTAATTCACCCCTCCACTTT.

This chain links TRBV28 with TRBJ2-1, with a tentative D call TRBD1 (5 bases). The CDR3 is 12 residues long. Trimming pared 2 bases from V and 12 bases from J, leaving 11 bases between. Germline-derived CDR1 and CDR2 are MDHEN and SYDVKM. The DNA of the CDR3 is TGTGCCAGCAGTTTAAGGGGAATAGGGCAGTTCTTC. Protein sequence: CASSLRGIGQFF.

This clone was found once. The gene calls are TRBV24-1 and TRBJ2-5, with 7 bases identical to TRBD1. CDR1 is KGHDR, CDR2 SFDVKD, per germline. Trimming at V came to 4 bases and at J to 1 base, leaving 8 bases not matched to a gene. The CDR3 length is 16 residues. The DNA for the CDR3 is TGTGCCACCAGTGACCGACAGGGTGCGGCCCAAGAGACCCAGTACTTC. Protein product: CATSDRQGAAQETQYF.

J is TRBJ1-2 and V is TRBV2; D is perhaps TRBD1 (5 bases). CDR1 is SNHLY, CDR2 FYNNEI, per germline. The CDR3 is made up of 14 amino acids. V gave up 4 bases and J gave up 2 bases, with 11 bases separating them. The CDR3 loop is CASSGARENYGYTF. DNA for the CDR3: TGTGCCAGCAGTGGGGCCAGGGAAAACTATGGCTACACCTTC.

The rearrangement joins TRBV7-8 to TRBJ2-5, with D possibly matching TRBD1 (6 bases). The CDR3 is made up of 14 amino acids. Germline CDR1 SGHVS, CDR2 FQNEAQ. V was clipped by 5 bases and J by 2 bases, with 12 bases between them. CDR3 residues: CASSQNTGQETQYF. DNA of the CDR3: TGTGCCAGCAGCCAGAATACAGGGCAAGAGACCCAGTACTTC.

V and J are TRBV19 and TRBJ2-5, with D possibly TRBD2 on 7 matching bases. CDR3 length: 15 amino acids. Germline CDR1 LNHDA, CDR2 SQIVND (reference sequence). Trimming took 7 bases from V and 4 from J, leaving 19 bases between them. The CDR3 bases are TGTGCCAGTAATCTCCTAGGGGGGGCGGCAGAGACCCAGTACTTC. Its protein product is CASNLLGGAAETQYF.

The chain is built from TRBV6-5 and TRBJ2-3, with 10 bases identical to TRBD1. The germline V gene has CDR1 MNHEY and CDR2 SVGAGI. The CDR3 has 16 amino acids. V trimming: 2 bases; J trimming: 4 bases; junction bases outside the gene matches: 6. Here the CDR3 DNA reads TGTGCCAGCAGTTACGGCCCGGGACAGGGGCCAGATACGCAGTATTTT. Translating gives CASSYGPGQGPDTQYF.

V is TRBV30 and J is TRBJ2-2, with 12 positions matching TRBD1. The CDR3 length is 16 residues. Trimming removed 3 bases from V and 5 bases from J; junction bases left unmatched: 7. The germline V gene has CDR1 GTSNPN and CDR2 SVGIG (reference sequence). CDR3 region: CAWRRDRGRGTGELFF. CDR3 nucleotide sequence: TGTGCCTGGAGGCGGGACAGGGGGCGGGGAACCGGGGAGCTGTTTTTT.

V and J are TRBV10-3 and TRBJ2-2; 10 bases are shared with TRBD1. The junction had 14 bases not matched to a gene; V was cut back by 7 bases and J by 6 bases. CDR3 size: 17 residues. The germline gives CDR1 ENHRY, CDR2 SYGVKD. The CDR3 DNA follows: TGTGCCATCACTGCGCGACAGGGGGCCTTAGAGTCCGGGGAGCTGTTTTTT. Amino acids: CAITARQGALESGELFF.

V is TRBV5-1 and J is TRBJ2-5, with D perhaps TRBD2 (7 bases). Trimming pared 0 bases from V and 3 bases from J, leaving 9 bases between. Germline V lookup: CDR1 SGHRS, CDR2 YFSETQ. The CDR3 has 14 amino acids. CDR3 amino acids: CASSLGGGEETQYF. The CDR3 nucleotides are TGCGCCAGCAGCTTGGGAGGGGGGGAAGAGACCCAGTACTTC.

This clone was observed once. J is TRBJ2-2 and V is TRBV30, with D perhaps TRBD2 (6 bases). CDR3 length: 18 amino acids. V was pared by 0 bases and J by 5 bases, with 22 bases between. Germline V gene lookup returns CDR1 GTSNPN and CDR2 SVGIG (reference sequence). CDR3 region: CAWSVPLFGTSSTGELFF. The CDR3 bases are TGTGCCTGGAGTGTTCCTTTGTTTGGGACTTCCTCTACCGGGGAGCTGTTTTTT.

The chain carries TRBV2 and TRBJ1-1, with TRBD1 matching 7 bases. The CDR3 is 11 amino acids. Germline CDR1 reads SNHLY; CDR2 reads FYNNEI. V trimming: 8 bases; J trimming: 6 bases; junction bases outside the gene matches: 3. The CDR3 DNA reads as TGTGCCAGCGACAGGGACTCTGAAGCTTTCTTT. Residues: CASDRDSEAFF.

The rearrangement joins TRBV4-1 to TRBJ2-7; 10 bases map to TRBD1. Germline V lookup: CDR1 MGHRA, CDR2 YSYEKL. The V segment lost 4 bases and the J segment 5 bases; nucleotides outside the gene matches: 14. CDR3 length: 17 amino acids. CDR3 sequence: CASSPSPRQGAKNEQYF. Here the CDR3 DNA reads TGCGCCAGCAGCCCGAGCCCTCGACAGGGGGCAAAAAACGAGCAGTACTTC.

The chain is built from TRBV5-1 and TRBJ1-1, with a weak D call TRBD1 (5 bases). Trimming cost V 4 bases and J 8 bases, with 9 bases left between them. Germline CDR1 reads SGHRS; CDR2 reads YFSETQ. The length of the CDR3 is 11 residues. CDR3 region: CASSQDREAFF. CDR3 coding DNA: TGCGCCAGCAGCCAAGACAGAGAAGCTTTCTTT.

V and J are TRBV5-1 and TRBJ2-7, with 9 nucleotides matching TRBD1. V lost 4 bases, J lost 7 bases, and 12 bases stayed unmatched. The CDR3 consists of 15 residues. The germline gives CDR1 SGHRS, CDR2 YFSETQ. CDR3 in DNA: TGCGCCAGCAGCGACGGGACAGGGACTGGTAGGGAGCAGTACTTC. It specifies CASSDGTGTGREQYF. Supplemented by reference TRBV5-1 and TRBJ2-7, the full variable domain reads KAGVTQTPRYLIKTRGQQVTLSCSPISGHRSVSWYQQTPGQGLQFLFEYFSETQRNKGNFPGRFSGRQFSNSRSEMNVSTLELGDSALYLCASSDGTGTGREQYFGPGTRLTVT.